This T cell receptor beta chain was retrieved from a study of T cells in Graves' hyperthyroidism and ophthalmopathy. Study conclusions and caveats: Blood also contained most expanded thyroid clonotypes above 0.001.

There are a few counts of this clonotype. Its antigen remains unidentified. CDR1 and CDR2 (germline): LNHDA, SQIVND (reference sequence). CDR3 length equals 15 residues. V was clipped by 3 bases and J by 2 bases, with 13 bases between them. Uncontrolled infection, other autoimmune disease, pregnancy or lactation led to exclusion. Using RNA transcripts as the source, TCR beta CDR3 regions were amplified. TCR CDR3 regions were first amplified by RT-PCR with HTBI primers. Via MiXCR, TCRdb re-called the multiplex PCR reads, giving one row per CDR3 protein. The table records under 350,000 distinct CDR3 sequences, roughly 18% of them present only once.

The source material was blood. The chain combines TRBV19 with TRBJ1-2; a weak D match, TRBD1 (5 bases). The receptor was isolated from a woman aged 45 to 65 with Graves' hyperthyroidism. CDR3 loop: CASSIPEGKNYGYTF. CDR3 coding DNA: TGTGCCAGTAGTATTCCAGAGGGGAAAAACTATGGCTACACCTTC.